A selection of T cell receptor beta chains follows, all from one sample in a study of cytomegalovirus exposure and HLA in healthy donors. TCRdb's table, derived via immunoSEQ multiplex PCR, lists solely in-frame clones and lacks some. The table gives 80,000 to 100,000 clones; the top ten clones make up 0.58% of it. The sequenced sample was PBMCs. Every receptor here comes from a man over 45 in good health and CMV-seronegative. The conserved cysteine and the conserved F or W are not part of the CDR3 here.

j_call v_call cdr3_aa
TRBJ1-4 TRBV10-3 AISGEQWNEKLF
TRBJ1-3 TRBV7-9 ASSFETDGNTIY
TRBJ1-4 TRBV7-9 ASSLARTGSEKLF
TRBJ1-5 TRBV10-3 AIRAQGNNQPQH
TRBJ1-6 TRBV28 ASRAGRPLH
TRBJ2-7 TRBV6-5 ASRPSSGGVYEQY
TRBJ2-3 TRBV14 ASSLLAGGDTQY
TRBJ1-2 TRBV7-6 ASSSRTGGSYGYT
TRBJ1-1 TRBV7-7 ASSFQTDTEAF
TRBJ1-4 TRBV7-9 ASSSGLPYNEKLF
TRBJ1-2 TRBV5-1 ASSQGHRYGYT
TRBJ2-5 TRBV6-5 ASSFRQGGQETQY
TRBJ2-3 TRBV30 AWTLAGGPMDTQY
TRBJ2-1 TRBV7-6 ASSPGSSGVYNEQF
TRBJ2-7 TRBV9 ASSVFPSLQGEQY
TRBJ2-7 TRBV7-9 ASSLTGTTNYEQY
TRBJ2-7 TRBV7-9 ASSFIGAGRSYEQY
TRBJ2-7 TRBV7-9 ASSTRQESEQY
TRBJ2-1 TRBV4-2 ASSQGDSSYNEQF
TRBJ2-7 TRBV6-5 ASSYRDIPFYEQY
TRBJ2-1 TRBV6-6 ASSYEFNEQF
TRBJ2-7 TRBV27 ASSPRQGHYEQY
TRBJ2-3 TRBV7-8 ASSFSGVSTDTQY
TRBJ2-5 TRBV18 ASSPGQPRGETQY
TRBJ1-5 TRBV7-9 ASSQRQGVRNQPQH
TRBJ2-2 TRBV7-2 ASSTGLARPGELF
TRBJ1-4 TRBV9 ASSAPGQIS
TRBJ1-1 TRBV28 ASSLNPGQNTEAF
TRBJ1-2 TRBV4-1 ASSPTGVYGYT
TRBJ1-2 TRBV25-1 ASNRQGSYGYT
TRBJ2-3 TRBV6-6 ASSYQGFADTQY
TRBJ1-2 TRBV30 AWSVWTAEYGYT
TRBJ1-5 TRBV2 ASRADRVNQPQH
TRBJ2-1 TRBV28 ASSFGQANYNEQF
TRBJ2-1 TRBV5-1 ASSFSMGGNEQF
TRBJ1-6 TRBV19 ASSPGGSSYNSPLH
TRBJ2-1 TRBV7-3 ASSLGQAPDYEQF
TRBJ1-1 TRBV4-3 ASSHLIPGNTEAF
TRBJ2-3 TRBV2 ASRLAGGRDTQY
TRBJ1-5 TRBV7-2 ASSLDRGLEYANQPQH
TRBJ2-1 TRBV2 ASSAVRGLNEQF
TRBJ1-2 TRBV6-5 ASSYIYYRSNYGYT
TRBJ1-3 TRBV9 ASSVDGGAGILGSGNTIY
TRBJ1-1 TRBV5-1 ASSRATANTEAF
TRBJ1-2 TRBV28 ASSSPWDRLNEEGYT
TRBJ2-1 TRBV5-1 ASSLWGAYNEQF
TRBJ1-2 TRBV27 ASSKSGGLRSDNYGYT
TRBJ2-7 TRBV9 ASSDRAGADSYEQY
TRBJ1-5 TRBV18 ASSPRGMSNQPQH
TRBJ2-7 TRBV15 ATSREGTGTS
TRBJ1-1 TRBV28 ASRQGNTEAF
TRBJ1-4 TRBV5-1 ASSTVASEKLF
TRBJ2-5 TRBV7-3 ASSLASGETQY
TRBJ1-1 TRBV5-1 ASSLSPGGVNTEAF